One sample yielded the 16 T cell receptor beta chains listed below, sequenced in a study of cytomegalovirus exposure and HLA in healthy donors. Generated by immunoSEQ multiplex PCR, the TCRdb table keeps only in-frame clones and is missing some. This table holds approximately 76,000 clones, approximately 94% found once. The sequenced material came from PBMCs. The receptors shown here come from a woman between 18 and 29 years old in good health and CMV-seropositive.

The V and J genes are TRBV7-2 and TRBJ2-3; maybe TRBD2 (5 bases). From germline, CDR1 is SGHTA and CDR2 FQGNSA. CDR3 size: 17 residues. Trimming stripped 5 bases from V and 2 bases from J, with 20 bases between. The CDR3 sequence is CASSAGFGLGATDTQYF. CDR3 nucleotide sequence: TGTGCCAGCAGCGCTGGGTTCGGATTGGGAGCCACAGATACGCAGTATTTT. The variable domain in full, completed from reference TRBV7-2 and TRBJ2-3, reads GAGVSQSPSNKVTEKGKDVELRCDPISGHTALYWYRQSLGQGLEFLIYFQGNSAPDKSGLPSDRFSAERTGGSVSTLTIQRTQQEDSAVYLCASSAGFGLGATDTQYFGPGTRLTVL.

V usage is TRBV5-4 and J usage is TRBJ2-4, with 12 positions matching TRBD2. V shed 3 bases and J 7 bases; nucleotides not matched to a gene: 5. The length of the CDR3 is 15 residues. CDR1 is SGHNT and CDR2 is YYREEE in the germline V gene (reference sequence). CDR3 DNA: TGTGCCAGCAGCTCTAGCGGGAGGGCCACGAACATTCAGTACTTC. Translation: CASSSSGRATNIQYF.

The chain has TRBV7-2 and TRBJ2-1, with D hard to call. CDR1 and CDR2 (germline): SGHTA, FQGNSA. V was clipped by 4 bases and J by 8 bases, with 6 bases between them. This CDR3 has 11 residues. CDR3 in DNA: TGTGCCAGCAGCTCCTCTTATGAGCAGTTCTTC. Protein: CASSSSYEQFF.

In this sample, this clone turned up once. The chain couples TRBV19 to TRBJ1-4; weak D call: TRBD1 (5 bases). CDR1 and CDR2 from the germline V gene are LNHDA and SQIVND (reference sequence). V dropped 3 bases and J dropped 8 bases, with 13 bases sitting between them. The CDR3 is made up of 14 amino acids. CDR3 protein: CASSISGGGEKLFF. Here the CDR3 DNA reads TGTGCCAGTAGTATTTCCGGGGGAGGCGAAAAACTGTTTTTT.

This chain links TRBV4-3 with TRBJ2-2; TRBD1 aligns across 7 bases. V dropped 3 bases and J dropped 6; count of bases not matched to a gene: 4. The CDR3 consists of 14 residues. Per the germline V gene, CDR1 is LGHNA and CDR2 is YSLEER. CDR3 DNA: TGCGCCAGCAGCCAGGGTACAGGGGCCGGGGAGCTGTTTTTT. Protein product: CASSQGTGAGELFF.

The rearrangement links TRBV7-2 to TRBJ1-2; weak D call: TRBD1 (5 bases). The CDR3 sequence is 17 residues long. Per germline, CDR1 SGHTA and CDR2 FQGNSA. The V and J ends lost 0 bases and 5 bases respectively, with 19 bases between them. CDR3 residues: CASSLASRSPGGYGYTF. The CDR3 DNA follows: TGTGCCAGCAGCTTAGCTTCACGATCCCCCGGGGGGTATGGCTACACCTTC. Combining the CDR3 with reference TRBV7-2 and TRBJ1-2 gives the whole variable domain GAGVSQSPSNKVTEKGKDVELRCDPISGHTALYWYRQSLGQGLEFLIYFQGNSAPDKSGLPSDRFSAERTGGSVSTLTIQRTQQEDSAVYLCASSLASRSPGGYGYTFGSGTRLTVV.

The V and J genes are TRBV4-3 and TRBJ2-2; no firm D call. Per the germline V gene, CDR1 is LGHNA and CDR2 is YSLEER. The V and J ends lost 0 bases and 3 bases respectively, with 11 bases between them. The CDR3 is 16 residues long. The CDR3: CASSQEGATHTGELFF. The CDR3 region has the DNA TGCGCCAGCAGCCAAGAAGGTGCGACACACACCGGGGAGCTGTTTTTT.

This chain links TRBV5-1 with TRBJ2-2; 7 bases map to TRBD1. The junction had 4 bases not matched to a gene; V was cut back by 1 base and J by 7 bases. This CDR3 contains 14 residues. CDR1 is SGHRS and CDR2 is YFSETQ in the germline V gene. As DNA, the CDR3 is TGCGCCAGCAGCTTGACAGGGGTTGGCGGGGAGCTGTTTTTT. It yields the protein CASSLTGVGGELFF.

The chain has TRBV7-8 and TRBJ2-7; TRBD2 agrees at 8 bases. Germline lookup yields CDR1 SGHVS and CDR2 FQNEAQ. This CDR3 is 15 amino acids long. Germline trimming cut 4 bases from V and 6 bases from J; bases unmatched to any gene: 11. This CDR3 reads CASSSDPGTRREQYF. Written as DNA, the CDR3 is TGTGCCAGCAGCTCCGACCCCGGGACTAGACGCGAGCAGTACTTC. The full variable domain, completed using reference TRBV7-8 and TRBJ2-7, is GAGVSQSPRYKVAKRGQDVALRCDPISGHVSLFWYQQALGQGPEFLTYFQNEAQLDKSGLPSDRFFAERPEGSVSTLKIQRTQQEDSAVYLCASSSDPGTRREQYFGPGTRLTVT.

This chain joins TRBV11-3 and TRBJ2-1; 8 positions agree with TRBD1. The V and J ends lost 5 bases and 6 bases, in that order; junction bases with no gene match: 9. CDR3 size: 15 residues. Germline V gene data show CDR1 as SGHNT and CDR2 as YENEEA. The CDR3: CASSPRQGTSNEQFF. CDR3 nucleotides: TGTGCCAGCAGCCCCAGACAGGGGACAAGCAATGAGCAGTTCTTC.

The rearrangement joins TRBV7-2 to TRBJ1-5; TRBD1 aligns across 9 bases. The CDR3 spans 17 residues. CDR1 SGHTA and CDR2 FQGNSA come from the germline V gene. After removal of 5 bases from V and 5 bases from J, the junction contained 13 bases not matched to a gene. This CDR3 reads CASSPTLGTGRHQPQHF. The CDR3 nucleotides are TGTGCCAGCAGCCCAACGCTCGGGACAGGGAGACATCAGCCCCAGCATTTT.

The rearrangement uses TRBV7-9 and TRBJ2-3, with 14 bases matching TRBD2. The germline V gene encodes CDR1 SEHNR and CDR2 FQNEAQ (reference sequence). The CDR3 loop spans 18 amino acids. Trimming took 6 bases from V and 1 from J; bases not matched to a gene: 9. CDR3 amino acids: CASRPGTSGGMGTDTQYF. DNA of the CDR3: TGTGCCAGCAGACCCGGGACTAGCGGGGGAATGGGCACAGATACGCAGTATTTT.

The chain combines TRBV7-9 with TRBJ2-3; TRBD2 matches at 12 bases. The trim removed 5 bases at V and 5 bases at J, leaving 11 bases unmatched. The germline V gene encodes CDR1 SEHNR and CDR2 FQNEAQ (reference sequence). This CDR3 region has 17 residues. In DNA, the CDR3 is TGTGCCAGCAGCCCGCGGACTAGCGGGATAAGGGGAGATACGCAGTATTTT. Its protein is CASSPRTSGIRGDTQYF.

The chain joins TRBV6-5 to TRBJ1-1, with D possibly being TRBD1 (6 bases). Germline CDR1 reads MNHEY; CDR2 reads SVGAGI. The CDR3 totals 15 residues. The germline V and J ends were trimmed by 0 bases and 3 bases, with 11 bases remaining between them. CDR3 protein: CASSYSKGGHTEAFF. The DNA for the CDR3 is TGTGCCAGCAGTTACTCGAAGGGGGGGCACACTGAAGCTTTCTTT.

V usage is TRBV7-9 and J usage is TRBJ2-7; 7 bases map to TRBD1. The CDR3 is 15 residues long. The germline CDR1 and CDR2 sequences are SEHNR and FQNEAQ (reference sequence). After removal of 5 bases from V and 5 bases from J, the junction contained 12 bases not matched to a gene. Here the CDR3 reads CASSPYRGRDHEQYF. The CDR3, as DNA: TGTGCCAGCAGCCCCTACAGGGGAAGAGACCACGAGCAGTACTTC.

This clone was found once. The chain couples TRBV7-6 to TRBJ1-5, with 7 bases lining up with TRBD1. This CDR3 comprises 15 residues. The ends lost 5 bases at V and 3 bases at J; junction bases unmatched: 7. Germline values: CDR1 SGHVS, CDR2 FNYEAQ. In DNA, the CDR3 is TGTGCCAGCAGCGAAACAGGGGTCCCCAATCAGCCCCAGCATTTT. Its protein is CASSETGVPNQPQHF.